The T cell receptor beta chain described here comes from a study of Ad26.COV2.S vaccination and SARS-CoV-2 variants. This CDR3 comprises 15 residues. Germline V gene data show CDR1 as SGHTA and CDR2 as FQGNSA. V was shortened by 1 base and J by 3 bases, with 11 bases between the two germline ends. General study results and limits: It was vaccine recipients, not placebo recipients, who had the higher spike-specific TCR breadth. Those who received vaccine or placebo ended up with similar non-spike TCR breadth. The TCR breadth and depth analyses may have produced an underestimate of total T cell responses.

Measured with immunoSEQ multiplex PCR; TCRdb has only the in-frame clones, and not every one. The data hold around 94,000 clones, with less than 85% observed a single time. This clone has a single count. Its antigen is unknown. The sequencing here drew on peripheral blood, taken after recovery from COVID-19. The gene calls are TRBV7-2 and TRBJ2-3; D possibly corresponds to TRBD2 (6 bases). This clonotype was obtained from a human donor who had recovered from COVID-19. CDR3 sequence reads: CASSLDGGPTDTQYF. The DNA of the CDR3 is TGTGCCAGCAGCTTAGACGGGGGACCAACAGATACGCAGTATTTT.